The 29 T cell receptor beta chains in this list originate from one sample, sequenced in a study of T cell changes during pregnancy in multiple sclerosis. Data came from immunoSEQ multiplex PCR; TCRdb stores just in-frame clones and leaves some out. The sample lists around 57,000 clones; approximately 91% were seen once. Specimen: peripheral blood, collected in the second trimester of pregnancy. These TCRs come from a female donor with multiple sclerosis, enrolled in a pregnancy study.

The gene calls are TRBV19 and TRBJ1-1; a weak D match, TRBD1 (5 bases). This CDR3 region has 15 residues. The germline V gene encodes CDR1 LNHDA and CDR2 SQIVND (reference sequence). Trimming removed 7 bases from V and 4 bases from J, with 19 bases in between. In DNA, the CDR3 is TGTGCCAGTACCCCGACTTGGGGGAGGGCCACTGAAGCTTTCTTT. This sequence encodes CASTPTWGRATEAFF.

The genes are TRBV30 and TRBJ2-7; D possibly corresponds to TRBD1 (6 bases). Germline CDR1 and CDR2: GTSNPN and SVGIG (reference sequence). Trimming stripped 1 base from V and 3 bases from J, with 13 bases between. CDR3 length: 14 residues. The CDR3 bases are TGTGCCTGGAGTGCTTTTACAGGGTTCTACGAGCAGTACTTC. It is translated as CAWSAFTGFYEQYF.

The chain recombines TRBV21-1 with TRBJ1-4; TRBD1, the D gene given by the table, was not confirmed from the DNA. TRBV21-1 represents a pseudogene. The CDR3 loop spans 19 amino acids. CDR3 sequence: CASSKRNEGAPAGNEKLFF. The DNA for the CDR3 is TGTGCCAGCAGCAAACGCAACGAGGGGGCCCCCGCGGGGAATGAAAAACTGTTTTTT.

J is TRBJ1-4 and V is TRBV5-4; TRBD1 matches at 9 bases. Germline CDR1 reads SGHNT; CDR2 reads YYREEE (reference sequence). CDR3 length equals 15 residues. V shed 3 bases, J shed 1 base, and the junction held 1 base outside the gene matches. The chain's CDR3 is CASSWDRETNEKLFF. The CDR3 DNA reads TGTGCCAGCAGCTGGGACAGGGAAACTAATGAAAAACTGTTTTTT.

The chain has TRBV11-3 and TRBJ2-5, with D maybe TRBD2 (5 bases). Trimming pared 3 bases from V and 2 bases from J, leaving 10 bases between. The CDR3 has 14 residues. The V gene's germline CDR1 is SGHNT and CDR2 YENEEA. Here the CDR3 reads CASSLRRGQETQYF. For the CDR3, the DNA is TGTGCCAGCAGCTTGAGACGGGGTCAAGAGACCCAGTACTTC.

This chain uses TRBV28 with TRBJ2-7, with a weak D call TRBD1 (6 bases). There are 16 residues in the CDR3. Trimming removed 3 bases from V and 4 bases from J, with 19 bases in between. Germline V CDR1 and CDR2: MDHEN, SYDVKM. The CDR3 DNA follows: TGTGCCAGCAGTTTCGGAAGCGGACAGCCATCTTACGAGCAGTACTTC. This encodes CASSFGSGQPSYEQYF. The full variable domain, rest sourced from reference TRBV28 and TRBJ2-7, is DVKVTQSSRYLVKRTGEKVFLECVQDMDHENMFWYRQDPGLGLRLIYFSYDVKMKEKGDIPEGYSVSREKKERFSLILESASTNQTSMYLCASSFGSGQPSYEQYFGPGTRLTVT.

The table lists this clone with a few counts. CDR3 sequence reads: CASRTGQAFGGYTF. The CDR3 DNA is TGTGCCAGCAGGACGGGACAGGCTTTTGGTGGCTACACCTTC. V and J are TRBV2 and TRBJ1-2; 8 bases match TRBD1. This CDR3 comprises 14 residues. The germline V gene encodes CDR1 SNHLY and CDR2 FYNNEI. V lost 6 bases and J lost 7; bases outside the gene matches: 10.

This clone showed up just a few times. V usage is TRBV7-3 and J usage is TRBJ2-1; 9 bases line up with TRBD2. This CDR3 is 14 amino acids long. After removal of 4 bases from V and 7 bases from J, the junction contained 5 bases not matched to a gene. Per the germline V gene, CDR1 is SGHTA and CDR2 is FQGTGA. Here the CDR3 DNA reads TGTGCCAGCAGCTCCCTCGCGGGGGGGAATGAGCAGTTCTTC. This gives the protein CASSSLAGGNEQFF.

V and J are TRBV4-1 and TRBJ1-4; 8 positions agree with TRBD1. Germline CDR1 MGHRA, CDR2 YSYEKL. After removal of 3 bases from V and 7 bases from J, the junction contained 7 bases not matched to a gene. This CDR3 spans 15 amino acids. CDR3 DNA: TGCGCCAGCAGCCACCCAGGGGGCGCAGGTGAAAAACTGTTTTTT. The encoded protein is CASSHPGGAGEKLFF.

The CDR3 coding sequence is TGTGCCAGCACCCTATCGGGGGGCCCCCTCAATGAGCAGTTCTTC. This encodes CASTLSGGPLNEQFF. The rearrangement uses TRBV2 and TRBJ2-1; a weak D match, TRBD2 (7 bases). The V end was cut by 7 bases, the J end by 6 bases, with 19 bases between. Germline CDR1 reads SNHLY; CDR2 reads FYNNEI. The CDR3 has 15 residues.

DNA of the CDR3: TGTGCCAGCAGTTCCATCGGACAGGCCCTTAGCGAGCAGTACTTC. It yields the protein CASSSIGQALSEQYF. This chain joins TRBV28 and TRBJ2-7; 7 nucleotides align to TRBD1. The V segment lost 4 bases and the J segment 6 bases; nucleotides outside the gene matches: 12. Per germline, CDR1 MDHEN and CDR2 SYDVKM. CDR3 length equals 15 residues. Together with reference TRBV28 and TRBJ2-7, the CDR3 gives the full variable domain: DVKVTQSSRYLVKRTGEKVFLECVQDMDHENMFWYRQDPGLGLRLIYFSYDVKMKEKGDIPEGYSVSREKKERFSLILESASTNQTSMYLCASSSIGQALSEQYFGPGTRLTVT.

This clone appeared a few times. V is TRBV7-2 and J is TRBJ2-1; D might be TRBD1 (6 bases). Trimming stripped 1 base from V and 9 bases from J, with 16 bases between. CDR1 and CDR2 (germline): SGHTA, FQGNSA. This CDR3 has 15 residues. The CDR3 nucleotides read TGTGCCAGCAGCTTAGGGGCAGGGGAGCGCGGTGAGCAGTTCTTC. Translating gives CASSLGAGERGEQFF.

CDR3 in amino acids: CASSLGAGGIYEQYF. CDR3 nucleotide sequence: TGTGCCAGCAGCTTAGGTGCGGGGGGGATCTACGAGCAGTACTTC. This chain uses TRBV7-2 with TRBJ2-7, with 9 bases that match TRBD2. Per the germline V gene, CDR1 is SGHTA and CDR2 is FQGNSA. The CDR3 extends over 15 amino acids. The trim removed 1 base at V and 3 bases at J, leaving 4 bases unmatched.

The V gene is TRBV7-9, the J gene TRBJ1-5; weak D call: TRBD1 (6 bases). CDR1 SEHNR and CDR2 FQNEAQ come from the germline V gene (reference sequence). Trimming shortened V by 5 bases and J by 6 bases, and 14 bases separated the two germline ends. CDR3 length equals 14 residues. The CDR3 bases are TGTGCCAGCAGCCCGAAGGGGGTGGGTCAGCCCCAGCATTTT. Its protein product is CASSPKGVGQPQHF.

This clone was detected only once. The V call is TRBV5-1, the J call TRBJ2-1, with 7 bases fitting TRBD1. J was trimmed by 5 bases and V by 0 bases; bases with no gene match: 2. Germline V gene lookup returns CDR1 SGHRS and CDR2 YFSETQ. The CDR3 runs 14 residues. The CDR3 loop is CASSLAGTDNEQFF. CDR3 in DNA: TGCGCCAGCAGCTTGGCAGGGACAGACAATGAGCAGTTCTTC.

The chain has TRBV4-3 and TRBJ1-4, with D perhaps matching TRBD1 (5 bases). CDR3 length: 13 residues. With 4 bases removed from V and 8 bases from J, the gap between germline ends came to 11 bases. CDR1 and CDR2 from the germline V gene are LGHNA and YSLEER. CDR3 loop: CASSRGVQEKLFF. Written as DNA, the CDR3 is TGCGCCAGCAGCCGGGGGGTCCAGGAAAAACTGTTTTTT.

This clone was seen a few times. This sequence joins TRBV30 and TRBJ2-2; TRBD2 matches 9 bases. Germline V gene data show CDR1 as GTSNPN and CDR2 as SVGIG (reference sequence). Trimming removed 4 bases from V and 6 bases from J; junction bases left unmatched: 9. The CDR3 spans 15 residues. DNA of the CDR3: TGTGCCTGGAAGCCTAGCGGGACAAATCCCGGGGAGCTGTTTTTT. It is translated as CAWKPSGTNPGELFF.

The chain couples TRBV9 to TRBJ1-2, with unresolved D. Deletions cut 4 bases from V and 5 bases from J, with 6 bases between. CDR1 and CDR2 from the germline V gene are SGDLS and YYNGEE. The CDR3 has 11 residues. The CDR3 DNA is TGTGCCAGCAGCCTTCTGTATGGCTACACCTTC. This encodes CASSLLYGYTF.

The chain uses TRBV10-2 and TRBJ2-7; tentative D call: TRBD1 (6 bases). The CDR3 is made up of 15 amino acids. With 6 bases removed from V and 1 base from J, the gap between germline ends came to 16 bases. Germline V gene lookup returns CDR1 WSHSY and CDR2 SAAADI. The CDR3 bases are TGCGCCAGCAGGAGAGGGACAACAACGTCCTACGAGCAGTACTTC. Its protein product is CASRRGTTTSYEQYF.

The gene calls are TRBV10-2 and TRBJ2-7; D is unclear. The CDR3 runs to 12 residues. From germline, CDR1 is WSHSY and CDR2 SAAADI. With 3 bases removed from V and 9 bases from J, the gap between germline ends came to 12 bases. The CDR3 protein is CASSDPAGAQYF. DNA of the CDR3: TGCGCCAGCAGTGATCCCGCCGGAGCGCAGTACTTC.

The CDR3 DNA follows: TGTGCCAGTAGCTCGGACAGGTCACACCAGCCCCAGCATTTT. Residues: CASSSDRSHQPQHF. The chain employs TRBV19 and TRBJ1-5; the match to TRBD1 covers 7 bases. This CDR3 is 14 amino acids long. Trimming at V came to 6 bases and at J to 7 bases, leaving 9 bases not matched to a gene. Germline loops: CDR1 LNHDA, CDR2 SQIVND (reference sequence).

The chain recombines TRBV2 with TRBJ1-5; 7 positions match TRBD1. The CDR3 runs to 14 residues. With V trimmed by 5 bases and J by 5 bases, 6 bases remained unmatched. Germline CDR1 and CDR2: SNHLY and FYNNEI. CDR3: CASSSDRVDQPQHF. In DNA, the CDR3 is TGTGCCAGCAGTTCCGACAGGGTAGATCAGCCCCAGCATTTT. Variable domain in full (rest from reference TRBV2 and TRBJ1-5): EPEVTQTPSHQVTQMGQEVILRCVPISNHLYFYWYRQILGQKVEFLVSFYNNEISEKSEIFDDQFSVERPDGSNFTLKIRSTKLEDSAMYFCASSSDRVDQPQHFGDGTRLSIL.

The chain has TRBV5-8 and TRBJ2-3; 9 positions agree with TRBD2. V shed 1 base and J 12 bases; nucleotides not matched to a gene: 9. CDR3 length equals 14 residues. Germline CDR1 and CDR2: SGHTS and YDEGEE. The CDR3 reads CASSLKKRTSVQYF. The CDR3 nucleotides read TGTGCCAGCAGCTTGAAAAAGCGGACTAGCGTCCAGTATTTT.

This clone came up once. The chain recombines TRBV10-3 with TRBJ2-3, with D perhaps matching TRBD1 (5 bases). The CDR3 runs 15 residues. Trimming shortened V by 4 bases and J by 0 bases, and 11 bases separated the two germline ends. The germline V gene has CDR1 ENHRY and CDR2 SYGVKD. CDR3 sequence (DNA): TGTGCCATCAGTGTGGGGCAGCCTAGCACAGATACGCAGTATTTT. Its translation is CAISVGQPSTDTQYF.

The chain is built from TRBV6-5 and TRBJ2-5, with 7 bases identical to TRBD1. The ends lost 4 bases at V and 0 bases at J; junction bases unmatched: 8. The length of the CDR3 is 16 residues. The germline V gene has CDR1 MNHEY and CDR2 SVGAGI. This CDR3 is CASSFRRDRDQETQYF. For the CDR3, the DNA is TGTGCCAGCAGTTTCCGACGGGACAGAGACCAAGAGACCCAGTACTTC.

Written as DNA, the CDR3 is TGTGCCATCAAGGAGCAAAACACCATATATTTT. Translated, it gives CAIKEQNTIYF. This rearrangement joins TRBV10-3 to TRBJ1-3, with unresolved D. Germline CDR1 is ENHRY and CDR2 is SYGVKD. The V gene lost 7 bases and the J gene lost 6 bases, with 7 bases spanning the gap. The CDR3 is 11 amino acids.

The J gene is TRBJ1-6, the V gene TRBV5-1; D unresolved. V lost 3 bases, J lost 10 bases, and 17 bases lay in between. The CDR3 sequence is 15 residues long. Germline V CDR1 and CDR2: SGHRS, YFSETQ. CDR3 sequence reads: CASSYSVGGGSPLHF. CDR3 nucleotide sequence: TGCGCCAGCAGCTACTCTGTGGGAGGAGGATCACCCCTCCACTTT.

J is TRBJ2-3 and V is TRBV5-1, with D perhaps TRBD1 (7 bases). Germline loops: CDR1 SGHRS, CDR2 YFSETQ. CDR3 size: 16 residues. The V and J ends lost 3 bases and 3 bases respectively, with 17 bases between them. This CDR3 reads CASSSQGGGGTDTQYF. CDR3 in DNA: TGCGCCAGCAGCTCCCAGGGGGGCGGAGGGACAGATACGCAGTATTTT. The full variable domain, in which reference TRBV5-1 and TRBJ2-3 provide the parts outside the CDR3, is KAGVTQTPRYLIKTRGQQVTLSCSPISGHRSVSWYQQTPGQGLQFLFEYFSETQRNKGNFPGRFSGRQFSNSRSEMNVSTLELGDSALYLCASSSQGGGGTDTQYFGPGTRLTVL.

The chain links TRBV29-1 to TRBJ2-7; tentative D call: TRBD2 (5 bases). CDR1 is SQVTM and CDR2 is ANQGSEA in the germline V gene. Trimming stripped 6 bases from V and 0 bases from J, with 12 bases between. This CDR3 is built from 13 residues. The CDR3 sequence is CSVDLADSYEQYF. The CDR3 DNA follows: TGCAGCGTGGACTTAGCCGACTCCTACGAGCAGTACTTC.